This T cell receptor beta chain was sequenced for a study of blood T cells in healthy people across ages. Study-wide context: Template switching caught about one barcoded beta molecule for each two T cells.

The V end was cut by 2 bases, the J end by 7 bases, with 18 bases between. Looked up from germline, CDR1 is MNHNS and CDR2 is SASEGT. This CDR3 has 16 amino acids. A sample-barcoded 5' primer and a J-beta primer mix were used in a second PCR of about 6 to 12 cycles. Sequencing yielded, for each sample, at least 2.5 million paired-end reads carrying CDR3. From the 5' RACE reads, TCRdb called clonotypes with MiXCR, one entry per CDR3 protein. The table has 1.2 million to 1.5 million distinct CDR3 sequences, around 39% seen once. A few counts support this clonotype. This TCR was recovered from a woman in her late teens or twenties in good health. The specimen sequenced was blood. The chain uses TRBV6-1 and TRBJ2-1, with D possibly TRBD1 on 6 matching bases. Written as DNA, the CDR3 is TGTGCCAGCAGTGAACTGGTAGCGAGGCAGGGGAATGAGCAGTTCTTC. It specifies CASSELVARQGNEQFF.